This T cell receptor (beta chain) was sequenced in a study of blood T cell repertoires in COVID-19. Libraries were prepared by immunoSEQ multiplex PCR; TCRdb keeps only in-frame clonotypes and omits some of them. This table holds fewer than 300,000 clones, roughly 90% found once. Source material: peripheral blood. The clonotype was recovered from a woman younger than 45 with COVID-19, enrolled during active disease.

The CDR3 DNA reads as TGTGCCAGCAGCTTAGAGGGACAGGGAAAAGCTTTCTTT. It yields the protein CASSLEGQGKAFF. The chain has TRBV11-2 and TRBJ1-1; 9 nucleotides align to TRBD1. The CDR3 loop spans 13 amino acids. The V segment lost 0 bases and the J segment 9 bases; nucleotides outside the gene matches: 2. Germline V gives CDR1 SGHAT, CDR2 FQNNGV.